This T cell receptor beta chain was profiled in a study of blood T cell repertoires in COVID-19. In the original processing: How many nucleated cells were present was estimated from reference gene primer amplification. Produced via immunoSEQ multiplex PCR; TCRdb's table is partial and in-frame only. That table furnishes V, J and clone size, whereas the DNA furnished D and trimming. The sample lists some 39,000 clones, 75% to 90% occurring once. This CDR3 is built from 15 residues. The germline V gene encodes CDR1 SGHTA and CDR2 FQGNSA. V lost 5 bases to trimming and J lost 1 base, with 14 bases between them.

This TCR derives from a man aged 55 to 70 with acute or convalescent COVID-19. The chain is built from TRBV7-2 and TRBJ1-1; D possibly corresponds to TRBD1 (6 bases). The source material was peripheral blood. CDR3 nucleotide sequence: TGTGCCAGCAGCCCACGACAGGCGGCGAACACTGAAGCTTTCTTT. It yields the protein CASSPRQAANTEAFF.